Shown below are 14 T cell receptor beta chains from a single sample sequenced in a study of shared clonotypes between healthy human individuals. Generated by immunoSEQ multiplex PCR, the TCRdb table keeps only in-frame clones and is missing some. The profile shows about 2.4 million clones, 93% of them singletons. Sequencing input: naive CD4+ T cells from PBMCs. Regarding subset: CD45RA+ positively selected. All receptors derive from a man between 18 and 29 years old in good health. Some clones in this sample may be carry-over from other donors' samples.

The chain combines TRBV6-1 with TRBJ1-1; D is perhaps TRBD1 (5 bases). This CDR3 has 14 amino acids. V was pared by 5 bases and J by 5 bases, with 15 bases between. Germline lookup yields CDR1 MNHNS and CDR2 SASEGT. The CDR3 sequence is CASSREGRVTEAFF. DNA for the CDR3: TGTGCCAGCAGTCGAGAGGGCAGGGTGACTGAAGCTTTCTTT.

To note about this clone: Other DNA variants within this sample encode the same CDR3. This rearrangement joins TRBV7-3 to TRBJ1-1, with 8 bases that match TRBD1. The germline CDR1 and CDR2 sequences are SGHTA and FQGTGA. CDR3 length: 13 residues. With V trimmed by 3 bases and J by 4 bases, 1 base remained unmatched. The CDR3 coding sequence is TGTGCCAGCAGCTTCGACAGGGGCACTGAAGCTTTCTTT. Its protein is CASSFDRGTEAFF.

J is TRBJ2-2 and V is TRBV29-1; D not certain. The CDR3 consists of 13 residues. Germline CDR1 and CDR2: SQVTM and ANQGSEA. Deletions cut 4 bases from V and 0 bases from J, with 6 bases between. CDR3 amino acids: CSVAHTNTGELFF. The CDR3 DNA is TGCAGCGTTGCGCATACGAACACCGGGGAGCTGTTTTTT.

In the case of this clone: Other DNA sequences from this sample encode an identical CDR3 as well. The V gene is TRBV7-9, the J gene TRBJ2-2; no clear D. The CDR3 has 12 residues. V lost 4 bases and J 2 bases, leaving 2 bases between the germline ends. CDR1 and CDR2 (germline): SEHNR, FQNEAQ (reference sequence). This chain's CDR3 is CASSYNTGELFF. As DNA, the CDR3 is TGTGCCAGCAGCTACAACACCGGGGAGCTGTTTTTT.

V is TRBV7-8 and J is TRBJ1-1; 7 bases fit TRBD1. The CDR3 is made up of 18 amino acids. CDR1 is SGHVS, CDR2 FQNEAQ, per germline. V trimming: 6 bases; J trimming: 0 bases; junction bases outside the gene matches: 16. The CDR3 region is CASRLNTGTALLNTEAFF. In nucleotides, the CDR3 is TGTGCCAGCAGGTTGAATACTGGGACAGCCTTACTGAACACTGAAGCTTTCTTT.

As concerns this clone: Other DNA sequences from this sample encode an identical CDR3 as well. The genes are TRBV18 and TRBJ1-5, with D perhaps matching TRBD1 (6 bases). This CDR3 contains 13 residues. CDR1 is KGHSH and CDR2 is LQKENI in the germline V gene. V shed 2 bases and J shed 7 bases, with 9 bases lying between them. This CDR3 is CASSPGQLQPQHF. DNA of the CDR3: TGTGCCAGCTCACCAGGACAGCTCCAGCCCCAGCATTTT.

The genes are TRBV2 and TRBJ2-3; possibly TRBD2 for D (6 bases). Germline loops: CDR1 SNHLY, CDR2 FYNNEI. The CDR3 has 14 amino acids. Trimming left V 0 bases short and J 9 bases short, with 13 bases between. The CDR3 spells CASSEALLGGTQYF. Written as DNA, the CDR3 is TGTGCCAGCAGTGAAGCGCTTCTCGGGGGAACGCAGTATTTT.

This clone was detected once. The chain couples TRBV5-4 to TRBJ2-3, with D perhaps matching TRBD1 or TRBD2 (6 bases each). This CDR3 comprises 14 residues. Germline CDR1 SGHNT, CDR2 YYREEE (reference sequence). V dropped 3 bases and J dropped 2 bases, with 10 bases sitting between them. The CDR3 loop reads CASSSGGATDTQYF. DNA for the CDR3: TGTGCCAGCAGCTCCGGGGGCGCCACAGATACGCAGTATTTT.

The gene calls are TRBV11-3 and TRBJ2-3; 10 bases align to TRBD2. J was trimmed by 3 bases and V by 7 bases; bases with no gene match: 4. CDR3 length: 14 residues. The germline V gene encodes CDR1 SGHNT and CDR2 YENEEA. CDR3 region: CASKPSGRTDTQYF. As DNA, the CDR3 is TGTGCCAGCAAACCTAGCGGGAGAACAGATACGCAGTATTTT.

The V call is TRBV28, the J call TRBJ2-1; unclear D gene. Germline V gene data show CDR1 as MDHEN and CDR2 as SYDVKM. This CDR3 spans 13 amino acids. The V end was cut by 8 bases, the J end by 3 bases, with 11 bases between. The CDR3 here is CASGAANYNEQFF. The DNA for the CDR3 is TGTGCCAGCGGTGCAGCGAACTACAATGAGCAGTTCTTC.

The chain joins TRBV7-2 to TRBJ1-2, with TRBD1 as a possible D gene (5 bases). This CDR3 is built from 12 residues. V was clipped by 8 bases and J by 2 bases, with 9 bases between them. Germline V CDR1 and CDR2: SGHTA, FQGNSA. The CDR3 spells CASQGSNYGYTF. The DNA for the CDR3 is TGTGCCAGCCAGGGCTCAAACTATGGCTACACCTTC.

The chain is built from TRBV7-8 and TRBJ2-1; D remains unclear. This CDR3 is 15 amino acids long. V shed 1 base and J shed 0 bases, with 7 bases lying between them. Germline assignment: CDR1 SGHVS and CDR2 FQNEAQ. The CDR3 nucleotides are TGTGCCAGCAGCTTAGGCGGCTACTCCTACAATGAGCAGTTCTTC. Protein sequence: CASSLGGYSYNEQFF.

As for this clone: Other nucleotide sequences from this sample produce the same CDR3. The chain employs TRBV11-2 and TRBJ2-3; the D gene could be TRBD1 or TRBD2 (5 bases each). Germline CDR1 and CDR2: SGHAT and FQNNGV. The CDR3 covers 13 residues. With 2 bases removed from V and 4 bases from J, the gap between germline ends came to 7 bases. The CDR3: CASSLPGPDTQYF. DNA for the CDR3: TGTGCCAGCAGCTTACCGGGGCCAGATACGCAGTATTTT.

As concerns this clone: Other nucleotide sequences from this sample produce the same CDR3. The rearrangement joins TRBV9 to TRBJ2-1, with D uncertain. The V and J ends lost 0 bases and 0 bases respectively, with 4 bases between them. Germline CDR1 SGDLS, CDR2 YYNGEE. The CDR3 loop spans 14 amino acids. CDR3 region: CASSVGSSYNEQFF. The CDR3 region has the DNA TGTGCCAGCAGCGTAGGTAGCTCCTACAATGAGCAGTTCTTC.